This TCR beta chain stems from a study of T cells in Graves' hyperthyroidism and ophthalmopathy (dated by TCRdb to about 2019). The study in broad terms: Peripheral blood was collected at initial diagnosis, before any treatment. The paper reports TCR Vbeta CDR3 sequencing of fewer than 150 peripheral blood samples: 40 or so ophthalmopathy, around 80 hyperthyroidism and 17 progressor patients. To identify TCR V-J signatures that set the groups apart, the researchers used a discovery cohort of roughly 100 patients, made up of 40 to 45 with Graves' ophthalmopathy and about 59 with stable Graves' hyperthyroidism. Prospective prediction of ophthalmopathy was tested in an independent validation cohort of approximately 18 hyperthyroidism patients and roughly 16 patients who later progressed to ophthalmopathy. After blood sampling, hyperthyroidism patients were treated with methimazole at a starting dose of 30 mg daily, and ophthalmopathy patients were treated with high-dose intravenous methylprednisolone. In six Graves' hyperthyroidism patients, the study also compared T-cell repertoires from thyroid tissue with T-cell repertoires from blood. The 100 discovery patients were randomly divided into training and test sets at a 7:3 ratio. Overall study outcomes, separate from this receptor: In validation, the model predicted progression to ophthalmopathy a median of 6.5 months before onset, with approximately 70% sensitivity and roughly 72% specificity. Most expanded thyroid clonotypes (frequency above 0.001) were also found in blood, which suggests that blood repertoires may mirror thyroid immune responses. In cross-validation, a model built on a 13 V-J signature told ophthalmopathy apart from stable hyperthyroidism with just under 90% sensitivity and roughly 81% specificity, and in testing the same model reached 80%/75%. No statistical method was used to fix the sample size in advance, and group allocation was not hidden from the investigators.

Hyperthyroidism patients were newly diagnosed, with disease duration under 2 months, and aged 18 to 65 years. Patients with uncontrolled infections, other autoimmune diseases, pregnancy or lactation were excluded. Clinical symptoms, serum thyroxine and TRAb, thyroid ultrasound, and orbital computed tomography formed the basis for the diagnoses. Blood from progressor patients was collected at the time of first diagnosis with hyperthyroidism, before any ophthalmopathy symptoms had appeared. Ficoll-Paque density gradient centrifugation was used to isolate PBMCs from about 10 ml of fresh peripheral blood. Progressor patients were initially diagnosed with Graves' hyperthyroidism and developed ophthalmopathy during follow-up. Trizol reagent was used to extract total RNA, and RNA quality was then checked on an Agilent 2100 Bioanalyzer. Amplification of TCR beta CDR3 regions was carried out from RNA transcripts. The TCR CDR3 was subjected to a first round of RT-PCR using the HTBI primer set and the Qiagen OneStep RT-PCR kit. Libraries were constructed in a second round of multiplex PCR, after which size selection and purification were performed. Libraries were sequenced paired-end with 100 bp reads on an Illumina HiSeq2000. Processing in the source paper ran as follows. SOAPnuke was used to process the raw data, with reads discarded if the reads contained adapters or uncalled bases, had a mean Phred below 15, or lacked an exact constant-primer or identifier match. High-quality paired reads were merged with COPE v1.2.5, and unique nucleotide sequences were defined as clonotypes. MiTCR v1.1 was used to align the clonotypes against IMGT TRBV, TRBD and TRBJ reference segments. The analysis included only V-J combinations with a frequency above 0.0001, which together covered roughly 99% of the repertoires. The TCS score was defined as the ratio of F50 (clonal expansion) to E x V (chaos), calculated using BLOSUM62-based TCRdist between CDR3 peptides within each V-J. Welch's t-statistics and random forest reduced 500 to 650 V-J features to around 14, which were used in a naive Bayes classifier (R e1071). Clones were called with MiXCR by TCRdb after fastp trimmed the public reads at Q25, and only in-frame beta chains were retained. Identical CDR3 proteins give one entry, which carries the most common genes and DNA. These V and J calls rely on TCRdb rather than the paper's analysis. The sample records 300,000 to 450,000 distinct CDR3 sequences, about a sixth of which are singletons. Approximately 35% of the sample rests with the top ten.

This clonotype was detected many times. The specificity of this receptor is unknown. Per-base quality was not reported, and no clone a single base away is much larger than it. The CDR3 holds 15 amino acids from the cysteine to the phenylalanine. Only the CDR3 region is kept as DNA, spanning 45 bases read in frame from base 1. Relative to germline, V is missing 6 bases and J is missing 8 bases, with 15 bases of the junction outside any gene match. CDR1 and CDR2, per the germline V gene, are SNHLY and FYNNEI. This sequence originates from a woman under 40 with Graves' hyperthyroidism that later progressed to Graves' ophthalmopathy. The chain couples TRBV2 to TRBJ1-1; TRBD1 aligns with 7 central bases. The sample was blood. The CDR3: CASRKTIGNRGEAFF. In nucleotide form, the sequence is TGTGCCAGCAGGAAAACGATAGGGAACAGGGGAGAAGCTTTCTTT. The variable domain in full, with residues beyond the CDR3 obtained from the reference TRBV2 and TRBJ1-1 genes, is EPEVTQTPSHQVTQMGQEVILRCVPISNHLYFYWYRQILGQKVEFLVSFYNNEISEKSEIFDDQFSVERPDGSNFTLKIRSTKLEDSAMYFCASRKTIGNRGEAFFGQGTRLTVV.